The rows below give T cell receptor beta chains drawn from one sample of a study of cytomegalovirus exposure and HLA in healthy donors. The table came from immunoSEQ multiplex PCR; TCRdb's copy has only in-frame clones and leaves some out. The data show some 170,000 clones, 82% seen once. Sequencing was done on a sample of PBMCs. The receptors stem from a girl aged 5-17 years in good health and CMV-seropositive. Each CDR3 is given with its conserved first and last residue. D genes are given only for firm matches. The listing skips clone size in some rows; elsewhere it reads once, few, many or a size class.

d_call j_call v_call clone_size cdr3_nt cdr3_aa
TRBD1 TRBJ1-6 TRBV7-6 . TGTGCCAGCGCCCGACAGGGATATAATTCACCCCTCCACTTT CASARQGYNSPLHF
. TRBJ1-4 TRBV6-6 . TGTGCCAGCAGGGGGATTTGGGGTGTTCGGGGGAAACTGTTTTTT CASRGIWGVRGKLFF
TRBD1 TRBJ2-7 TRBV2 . TGTGCCAGCAGTGACTCTGGGCTTTCGACAGGGTACGAGCAGTACTTC CASSDSGLSTGYEQYF
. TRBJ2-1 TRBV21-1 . TGTGCCAGCAGCCCCCCGGGGGGGCAGGGAAAGGGCTCCTACAATGAGCAGTTCTTC CASSPPGGQGKGSYNEQFF
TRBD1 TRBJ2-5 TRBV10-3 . TGTGCCATCAGTCGGGACAGGGGGCAGGCTGAGACCCAGTACTTC CAISRDRGQAETQYF
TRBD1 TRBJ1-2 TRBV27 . TGTGCCAGCAGTTTGTACCGACCTCGGGACAGGGGGCTCGGCTACACCTTC CASSLYRPRDRGLGYTF
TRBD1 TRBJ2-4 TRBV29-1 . TGCAGCGCTAGACTCAGGGGGCCGGAGAACATTCAGTACTTC CSARLRGPENIQYF
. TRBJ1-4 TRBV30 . TGTGCCCGGTCGAGGCGGCCTAATGAAAAACTGTTTTTT CARSRRPNEKLFF
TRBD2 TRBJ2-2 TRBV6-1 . TGTGCCAGCAAAGAACTAGCGCCCCCCGGGGAGCTGTTTTTT CASKELAPPGELFF
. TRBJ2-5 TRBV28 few TGTGCCAGCAGTCCTACGGACAGCGCGAAAGAGACCCAGTACTTC CASSPTDSAKETQYF
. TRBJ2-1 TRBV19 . TGTGCCAGTATGGGGAGCTCCTACAATGAGCAGTTCTTC CASMGSSYNEQFF
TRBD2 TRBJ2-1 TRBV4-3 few TGCGCCAGCAGCCTTACGACTAGCGGGGGGAATGAGCAGTTCTTC CASSLTTSGGNEQFF
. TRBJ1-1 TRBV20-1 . TGCAGTGCTAGATCTCTCACTGAAGCTTTCTTT CSARSLTEAFF
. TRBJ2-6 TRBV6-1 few TGTGCCAGCAGTGAGCACTTTTCTGGGGCCAACGTCCTGACTTTC CASSEHFSGANVLTF
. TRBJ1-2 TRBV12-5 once TGTGCTAGTGTAGGGGCCTCAGGCTACACCTTC CASVGASGYTF
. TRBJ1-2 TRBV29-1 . TGCAGCGTGACAGATAACTATGGCTACACCTTC CSVTDNYGYTF
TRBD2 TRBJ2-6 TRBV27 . TGTGCCAGCAGTTCGCGGGAGCTCTCTGGGGCCAACGTCCTGACTTTC CASSSRELSGANVLTF
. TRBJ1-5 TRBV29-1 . TGCAGCGTTGAACTCGGGGTGGGGCAGCCCCAGCATTTT CSVELGVGQPQHF
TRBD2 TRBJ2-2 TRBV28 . TGTGCCAGCAGTCGACTAGCGGGGGGGCAAGGCGGGGAGCTGTTTTTT CASSRLAGGQGGELFF
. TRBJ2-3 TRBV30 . TGTGCCTGGAGTGTAAGCGTAGGAGATACGCAGTATTTT CAWSVSVGDTQYF
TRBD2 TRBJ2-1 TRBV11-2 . TGTGCCAGCAGCTTAGATTGGAGACTAGCACATGAGCAGTTCTTC CASSLDWRLAHEQFF
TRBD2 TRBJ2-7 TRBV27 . TGTGCCAGCAGCACTAGCACTAGCGGGAGGAAGGCGTACTTC CASSTSTSGRKAYF
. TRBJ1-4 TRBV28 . TGTGCCACCACATCCGGGGGGGGTGACGGAAAACTGTTTTTT CATTSGGGDGKLFF
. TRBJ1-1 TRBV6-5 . TGTGCCAGCAGTTACTCATTCCTCAAACAGAACACTGAAGCTTTCTTT CASSYSFLKQNTEAFF
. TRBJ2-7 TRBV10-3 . TGTGCCACCAACCCGGGAAACAGCCCCTACTACGAGCAGTACTTC CATNPGNSPYYEQYF
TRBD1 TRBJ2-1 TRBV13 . TGTGCCAGCAGCTTAGGCACCTGGACAGGGGTTAATGAGCAGTTCTTC CASSLGTWTGVNEQFF
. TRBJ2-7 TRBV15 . TGTGCCACCAGCAGAGTTCACACGTGGGGAGGGCAGTACTTC CATSRVHTWGGQYF
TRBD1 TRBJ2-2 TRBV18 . TGTGCCAGCTCACCACCGGTCGGGACAGGGGAAACCGGGGAGCTGTTTTTT CASSPPVGTGETGELFF
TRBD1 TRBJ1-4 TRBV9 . TGTGCCAGCAGCTTCACAGGGGGCAGTGAAAAACTGTTTTTT CASSFTGGSEKLFF
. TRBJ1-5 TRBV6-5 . TGTGCCAGCAGTTACTCGAACAGATATCAGCCCCAGCATTTT CASSYSNRYQPQHF
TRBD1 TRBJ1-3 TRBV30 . TGTGCCTGGACTCGGGACAGGGGTTTAATCCCCCGCGGAAACACCATATATTTT CAWTRDRGLIPRGNTIYF
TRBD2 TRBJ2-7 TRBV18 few TGTGCCAGCTCATCCACTAGCGGGAGTGCCCACGAGCAGTACTTC CASSSTSGSAHEQYF
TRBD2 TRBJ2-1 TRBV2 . TGTGCCAGCAGTGATAGCGGGGGGGGAAGGCAGTTCTTC CASSDSGGGRQFF
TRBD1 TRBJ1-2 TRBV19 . TGTGCCAGTGGATTAAAATTTGACAGGGACCACACCTTC CASGLKFDRDHTF
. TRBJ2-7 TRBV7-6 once TGTGCCAGCAGCTTTAACGGGGTGGAGCAGTACTTC CASSFNGVEQYF
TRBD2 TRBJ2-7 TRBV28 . TGTGCCAGCAACCCGATGAGCGGGAGGTCTTCCTACGAGCAGTACTTC CASNPMSGRSSYEQYF
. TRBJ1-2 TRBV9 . TGTGCCAGCAGCTCACAAAGCACAGGGTCTGGCTACACCTTC CASSSQSTGSGYTF
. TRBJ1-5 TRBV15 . TGTGCCACCAGCAGAGATCCGGGGGAAGGACAGCCCCAGCATTTT CATSRDPGEGQPQHF
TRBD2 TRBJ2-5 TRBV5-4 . TGTGCCAGCAGCCCATTCAGCGGGGGTGGGGAGACCCAGTACTTC CASSPFSGGGETQYF
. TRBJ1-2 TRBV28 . TGTGCCACGCTAATGAATAACTATGGCTACACCTTC CATLMNNYGYTF
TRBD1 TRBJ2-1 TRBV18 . TGTGCCAGCTCACCGTACCGGGACAGTACCTACAATGAGCAGTTCTTC CASSPYRDSTYNEQFF
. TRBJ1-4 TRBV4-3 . TGCGCCAGCAGCCAAGATTTTCTAGGGAGGACCGAAAAACTGTTTTTT CASSQDFLGRTEKLFF
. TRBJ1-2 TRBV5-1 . TGCGCCAGCAGCTTGGGCGGTGAGCGGTGGTTGGGTGGCTACACCTTC CASSLGGERWLGGYTF
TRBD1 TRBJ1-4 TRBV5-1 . TGCGCCAGCAGCTTGCGGACAGGGGTTGAAAAACTGTTTTTT CASSLRTGVEKLFF
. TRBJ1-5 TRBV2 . TGTGCCAGCAGTGAAAGGTCAGGGGGCAATCAGCCCCAGCATTTT CASSERSGGNQPQHF
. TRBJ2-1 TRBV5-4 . TGTGCCAGCAGCTTGGGAGATACGGTTCCTCCCTACAATGAGCAGTTCTTC CASSLGDTVPPYNEQFF
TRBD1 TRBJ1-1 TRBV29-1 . TGCAGTAGCCACAGGGGGCGGGGCACTGAAGCTTTCTTT CSSHRGRGTEAFF
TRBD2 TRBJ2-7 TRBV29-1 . TGCAGCGTTGAGGGACTAGCGCCCTACGAGCAGTACTTC CSVEGLAPYEQYF
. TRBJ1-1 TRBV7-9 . TGTGCCAGCAGCTCATCCGGGGGGGGCACTGAAGCTTTCTTT CASSSSGGGTEAFF
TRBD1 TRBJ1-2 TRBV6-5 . TGTGCCAGCAGGGCGACAGGGGACTATGGCTACACCTTC CASRATGDYGYTF
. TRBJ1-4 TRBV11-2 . TGTGCCAGCAGCTTTGGGGCCACGAAGCGAAATGAAAAACTGTTTTTT CASSFGATKRNEKLFF
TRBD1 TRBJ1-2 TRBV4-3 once TGCGCCAGCAGCCAAGACCCCACAGGGGGTGTAGGTGGCTACACCTTC CASSQDPTGGVGGYTF
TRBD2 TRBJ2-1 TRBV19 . TGTGCCAGTAGTATAGCGGGGGGGATCTACAATGAGCAGTTCTTC CASSIAGGIYNEQFF
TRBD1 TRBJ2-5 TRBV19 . TGTGCCACACGCGTGACAGGGGGAAAAGAGACCCAGTACTTC CATRVTGGKETQYF
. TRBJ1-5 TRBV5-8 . TGTGCCAGCAGAAAAACAGGGAGTCAGCCCCAGCATTTT CASRKTGSQPQHF